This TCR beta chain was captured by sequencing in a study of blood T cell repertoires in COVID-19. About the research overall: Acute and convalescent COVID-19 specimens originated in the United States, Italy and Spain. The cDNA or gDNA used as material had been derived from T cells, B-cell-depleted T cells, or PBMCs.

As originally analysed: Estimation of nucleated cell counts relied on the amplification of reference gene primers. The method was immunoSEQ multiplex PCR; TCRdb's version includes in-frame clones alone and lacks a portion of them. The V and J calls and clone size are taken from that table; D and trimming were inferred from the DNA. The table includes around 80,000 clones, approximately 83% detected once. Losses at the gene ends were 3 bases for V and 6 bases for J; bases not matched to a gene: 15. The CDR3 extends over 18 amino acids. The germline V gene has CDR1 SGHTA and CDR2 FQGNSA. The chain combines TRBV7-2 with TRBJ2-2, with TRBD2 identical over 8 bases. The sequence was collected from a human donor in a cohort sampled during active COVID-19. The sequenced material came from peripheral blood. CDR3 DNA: TGTGCCAGCAGCTTCCTCGTTCCGGCGGGGGGTAAGGCCGGGGAGCTGTTTTTT. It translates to CASSFLVPAGGKAGELFF.